What follows are 8 T cell receptor beta chains derived from one specimen sequenced in a study of T cell repertoires in urothelial bladder cancer. Libraries were prepared by immunoSEQ multiplex PCR; TCRdb keeps only in-frame clonotypes and omits some of them. Among some 8,600 clones, roughly 63% were seen once, and the ten largest hold about 29%. The sample was tumor-infiltrating cells from bladder cancer. All receptors come from a human donor with urothelial carcinoma.

The rearrangement uses TRBV25-1 and TRBJ1-2, with D tentatively TRBD1 (6 bases). The CDR3 totals 15 residues. V was cut by 2 bases and J by 7 bases, with 17 bases left in between. CDR1 and CDR2 (germline): MGHDK, SYGVNS. The CDR3 is CASSERGDATGGYTF. CDR3 in DNA: TGTGCCAGCAGTGAAAGGGGGGACGCAACGGGTGGCTACACCTTC.

This clone occurred a few times. The chain uses TRBV18 and TRBJ1-2; D is ambiguous. Trimming left V 0 bases short and J 4 bases short, with 9 bases between. The CDR3 consists of 14 residues. The germline CDR1 and CDR2 sequences are KGHSH and LQKENI. The CDR3 loop reads CASSPPEPPYGYTF. In DNA form, the CDR3 reads TGTGCCAGCTCACCACCTGAGCCTCCCTATGGCTACACCTTC.

This clone turned up a few times. The identical CDR3 is also encoded by other nucleotide sequences in the sample. The chain recombines TRBV5-1 with TRBJ1-2, with D possibly matching TRBD1 (5 bases). Trimming pared 0 bases from V and 5 bases from J, leaving 20 bases between. The CDR3 has 17 residues. Germline V gene sequence: CDR1 SGHRS, CDR2 YFSETQ. The CDR3 here is CASSLVSGGVPGYGYTF. The DNA of the CDR3 is TGCGCCAGCAGCTTGGTATCTGGGGGGGTCCCAGGATATGGCTACACCTTC.

This sequence joins TRBV29-1 and TRBJ1-1, with D hard to call. Germline V lookup: CDR1 SQVTM, CDR2 ANQGSEA. V gave up 0 bases and J gave up 4 bases, with 9 bases separating them. The CDR3 contains 13 residues. CDR3 sequence reads: CSVEEGSVTEAFF. The CDR3 DNA follows: TGCAGCGTTGAAGAGGGGTCAGTCACTGAAGCTTTCTTT.

Here the CDR3 reads CAWTRLSDTQYF. In DNA, the CDR3 is TGTGCCTGGACCCGACTCTCAGATACGCAGTATTTT. This sequence joins TRBV30 and TRBJ2-3, with D hard to call. V lost 4 bases and J lost 4, with 9 bases in between. CDR1 GTSNPN and CDR2 SVGIG come from the germline V gene (reference sequence). The CDR3 length is 12 residues. Supplemented by reference TRBV30 and TRBJ2-3, the full variable domain reads SQTIHQWPATLVQPVGSPLSLECTVEGTSNPNLYWYRQAAGRGLQLLFYSVGIGQISSEVPQNLSASRPQDRQFILSSKKLLLSDSGFYLCAWTRLSDTQYFGPGTRLTVL.

The chain combines TRBV7-6 with TRBJ2-3, with 7 bases that match TRBD1. The CDR3 runs 15 residues. V gave up 4 bases and J gave up 2 bases; unmatched junction bases: 6. Germline V gives CDR1 SGHVS, CDR2 FNYEAQ. CDR3 in amino acids: CASSSGTEYTDTQYF. The DNA of the CDR3 is TGTGCCAGCAGCTCCGGGACAGAATACACAGATACGCAGTATTTT.

V gene TRBV25-1 combines with J gene TRBJ2-5, with 8 bases aligning to TRBD1. V dropped 6 bases and J dropped 5; count of bases not matched to a gene: 8. There are 14 residues in the CDR3. From germline, CDR1 is MGHDK and CDR2 SYGVNS. For the CDR3, the DNA is TGTGCCAGCAGAGCCAGCCACAGGGGGGAGACCCAGTACTTC. This encodes CASRASHRGETQYF.

This clone ranks as medium-sized. The chain couples TRBV29-1 to TRBJ2-1, with TRBD1 as a possible D gene (6 bases). This CDR3 contains 13 residues. V lost 3 bases and J lost 6, with 12 bases in between. Germline V lookup: CDR1 SQVTM, CDR2 ANQGSEA. The CDR3 spells CSVEAGVANEQFF. CDR3 in DNA: TGCAGCGTTGAGGCAGGGGTGGCCAATGAGCAGTTCTTC.